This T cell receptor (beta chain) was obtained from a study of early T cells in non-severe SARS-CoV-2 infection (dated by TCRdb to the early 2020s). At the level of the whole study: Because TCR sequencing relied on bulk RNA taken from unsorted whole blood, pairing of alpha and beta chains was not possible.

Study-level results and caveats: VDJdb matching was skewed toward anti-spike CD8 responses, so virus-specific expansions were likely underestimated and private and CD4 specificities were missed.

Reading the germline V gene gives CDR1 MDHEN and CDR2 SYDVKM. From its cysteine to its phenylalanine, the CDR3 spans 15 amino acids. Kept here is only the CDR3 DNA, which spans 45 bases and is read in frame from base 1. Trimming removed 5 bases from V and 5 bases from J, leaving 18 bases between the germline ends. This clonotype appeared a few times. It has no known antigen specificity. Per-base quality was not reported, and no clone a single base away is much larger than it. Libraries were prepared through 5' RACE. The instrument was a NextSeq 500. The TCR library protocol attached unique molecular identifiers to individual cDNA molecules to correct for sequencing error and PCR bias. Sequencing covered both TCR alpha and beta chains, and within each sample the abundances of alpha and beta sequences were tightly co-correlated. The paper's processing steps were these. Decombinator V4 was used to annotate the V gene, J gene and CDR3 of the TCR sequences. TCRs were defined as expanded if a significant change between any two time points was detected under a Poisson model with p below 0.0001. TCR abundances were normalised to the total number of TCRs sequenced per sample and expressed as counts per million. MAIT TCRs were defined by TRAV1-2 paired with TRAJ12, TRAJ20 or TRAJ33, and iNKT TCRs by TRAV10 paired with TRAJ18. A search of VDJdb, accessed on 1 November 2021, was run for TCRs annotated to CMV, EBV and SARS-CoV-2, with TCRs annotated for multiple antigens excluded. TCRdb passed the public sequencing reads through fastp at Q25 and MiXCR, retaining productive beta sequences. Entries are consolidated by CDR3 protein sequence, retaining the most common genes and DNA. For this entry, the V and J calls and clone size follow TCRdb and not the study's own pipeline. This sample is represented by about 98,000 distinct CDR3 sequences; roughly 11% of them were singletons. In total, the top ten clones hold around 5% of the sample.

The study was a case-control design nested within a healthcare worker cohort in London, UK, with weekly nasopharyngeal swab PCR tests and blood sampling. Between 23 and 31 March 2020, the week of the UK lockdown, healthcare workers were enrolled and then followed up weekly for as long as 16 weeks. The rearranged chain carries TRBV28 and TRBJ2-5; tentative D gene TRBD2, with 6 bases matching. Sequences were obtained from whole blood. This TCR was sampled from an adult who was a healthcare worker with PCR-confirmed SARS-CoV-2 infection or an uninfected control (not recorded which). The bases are TGTGCCAGCAGTATCCCCTGGGACTCCCGGGAGACCCAGTACTTC. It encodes CASSIPWDSRETQYF.